The 4 T cell receptor beta chains presented below share a single source sample, sequenced in a study of OX40 agonist ivuxolimab in advanced cancers. TCRdb's table, derived via immunoSEQ multiplex PCR, lists solely in-frame clones and lacks some. The data contain some 95,000 clones, about 85% of them singletons. The sequencing here drew on CD4+ or CD8+ T cells sorted from blood, taken in a trial of the OX40 agonist ivuxolimab. The receptors stem from an adult with an advanced solid tumor such as melanoma, head and neck, liver or kidney cancer.

This chain joins TRBV7-3 and TRBJ2-1; 12 bases line up with TRBD2. The CDR3 runs to 16 residues. J lost 8 bases, V lost 0 bases, and 5 bases had no gene match. The germline gives CDR1 SGHTA, CDR2 FQGTGA. The CDR3 nucleotides read TGTGCCAGCAGCTTAACAGGACTAGCGGGGTTGGATGAGCAGTTCTTC. It encodes CASSLTGLAGLDEQFF.

This clone came up a few times. The gene calls are TRBV9 and TRBJ2-1; 13 bases match TRBD2. Germline CDR1 reads SGDLS; CDR2 reads YYNGEE. V was pared by 3 bases and J by 12 bases, with 3 bases of the junction left unmatched. The CDR3 covers 13 residues. In DNA form, the CDR3 reads TGTGCCAGCAGCGGGACTAGCGGGAGAATGCAGTTCTTC. Its protein product is CASSGTSGRMQFF.

This chain uses TRBV29-1 with TRBJ2-5; 7 bases align to TRBD2. This CDR3 contains 11 residues. J gave up 5 bases and V 7 bases, and 4 bases lay outside the gene matches. From germline, CDR1 is SQVTM and CDR2 ANQGSEA. This chain's CDR3 is CSAHGGETQYF. The CDR3 region has the DNA TGCAGCGCCCACGGGGGGGAGACCCAGTACTTC.

The chain recombines TRBV27 with TRBJ2-7; 7 bases map to TRBD1. CDR3 length equals 12 residues. Germline V CDR1 and CDR2: MNHEY, SMNVEV (reference sequence). The V segment lost 7 bases and the J segment 2 bases; nucleotides outside the gene matches: 2. The CDR3 coding sequence is TGTGCCAGCAAGGGGGCCACCTACGAGCAGTACTTC. Amino acids: CASKGATYEQYF.